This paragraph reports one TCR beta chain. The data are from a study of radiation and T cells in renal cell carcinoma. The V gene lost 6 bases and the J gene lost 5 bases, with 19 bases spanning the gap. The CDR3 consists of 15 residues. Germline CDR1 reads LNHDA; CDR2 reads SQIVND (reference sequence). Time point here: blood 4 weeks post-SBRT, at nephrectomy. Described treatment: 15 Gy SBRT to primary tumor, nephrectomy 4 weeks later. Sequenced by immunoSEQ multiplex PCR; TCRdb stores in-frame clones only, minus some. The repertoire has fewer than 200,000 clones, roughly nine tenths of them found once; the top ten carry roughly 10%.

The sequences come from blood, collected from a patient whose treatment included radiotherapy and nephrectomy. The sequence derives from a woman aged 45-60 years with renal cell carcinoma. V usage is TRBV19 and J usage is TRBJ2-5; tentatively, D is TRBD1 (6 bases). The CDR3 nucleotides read TGTGCCAGTAGCTCGCAGGGGCGGATGAAGGAGACCCAGTACTTC. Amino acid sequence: CASSSQGRMKETQYF. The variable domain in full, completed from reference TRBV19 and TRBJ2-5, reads DGGITQSPKYLFRKEGQNVTLSCEQNLNHDAMYWYRQDPGQGLRLIYYSQIVNDFQKGDIAEGYSVSREKKESFPLTVTSAQKNPTAFYLCASSSQGRMKETQYFGPGTRLLVL.